The source of this T cell receptor (beta chain) is a study of CD8+ T cells in alopecia areata. The CDR3 totals 15 residues. Trimming removed 1 base from V and 4 bases from J, with 12 bases in between. Germline V gives CDR1 MNHNS, CDR2 SASEGT. Treatment defined: oral pan-JAK inhibitor, 5-10 mg twice daily. Punch biopsies of lesional scalp, plus peripheral blood, were taken from alopecia areata patients. RNA was extracted and reverse transcribed into cDNA as the sequencing template. Clones were read by immunoSEQ multiplex PCR, and TCRdb kept only the in-frame ones, dropping some. The sample comprises 200,000 to 250,000 clones, under 60% of which are singletons, and about 1.6% rests with the top ten. Regarding the study as a whole: Elevated clonality characterized lesional scalp relative to normal scalp, particularly in alopecia totalis/universalis.

Concerning this clone: No antigen is known for it.

The chain carries TRBV6-1 and TRBJ2-3; D uncertain. The TCR sequence derives from a human donor with alopecia areata. This sample comprised CD4+ T cells sorted from blood, obtained at week 4, from a patient treated with tofacitinib. The CDR3 DNA sequence: TGTGCCAGCAGTGAAGGGGTCGTAATCTCAGATACGCAGTATTTT. Translating gives CASSEGVVISDTQYF.